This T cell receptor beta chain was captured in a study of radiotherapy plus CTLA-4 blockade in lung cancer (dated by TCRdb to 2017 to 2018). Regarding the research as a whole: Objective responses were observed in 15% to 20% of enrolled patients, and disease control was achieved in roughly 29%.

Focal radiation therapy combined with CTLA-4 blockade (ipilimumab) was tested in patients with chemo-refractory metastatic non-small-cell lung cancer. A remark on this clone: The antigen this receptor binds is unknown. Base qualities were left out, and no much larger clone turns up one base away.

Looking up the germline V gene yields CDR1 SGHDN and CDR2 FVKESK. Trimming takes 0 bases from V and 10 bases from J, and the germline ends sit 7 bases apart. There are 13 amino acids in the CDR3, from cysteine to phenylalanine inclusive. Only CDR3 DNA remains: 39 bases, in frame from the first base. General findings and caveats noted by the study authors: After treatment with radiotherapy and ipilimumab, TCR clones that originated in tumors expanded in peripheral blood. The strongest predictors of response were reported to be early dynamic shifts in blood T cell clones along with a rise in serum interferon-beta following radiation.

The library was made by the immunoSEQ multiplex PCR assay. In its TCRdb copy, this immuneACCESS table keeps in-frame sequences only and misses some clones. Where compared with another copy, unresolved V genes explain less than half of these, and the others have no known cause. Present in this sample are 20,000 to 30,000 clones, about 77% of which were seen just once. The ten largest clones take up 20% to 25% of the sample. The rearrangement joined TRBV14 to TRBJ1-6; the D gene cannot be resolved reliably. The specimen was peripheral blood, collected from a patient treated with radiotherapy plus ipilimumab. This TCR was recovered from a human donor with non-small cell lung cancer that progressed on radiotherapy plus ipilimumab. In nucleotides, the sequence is TGTGCCAGCAGCCAAGATCCCAGATCACCCCTCCACTTT. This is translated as CASSQDPRSPLHF. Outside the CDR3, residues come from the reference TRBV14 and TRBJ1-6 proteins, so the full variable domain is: EAGVTQFPSHSVIEKGQTVTLRCDPISGHDNLYWYRRVMGKEIKFLLHFVKESKQDESGMPNNRFLAERTGGTYSTLKVQPAELEDSGVYFCASSQDPRSPLHFGNGTRLTVT.